The 10 T cell receptor beta chains below come from one sample, sequenced in a study of T-cell memory formation after mild COVID-19 (dated by TCRdb to 2020 to 2023). Preparation of the library involved 5' RACE. Sequencing was carried out with an Illumina NovaSeq 6000. TCRdb applied fastp at Q25 and MiXCR to the public reads, then kept only in-frame beta chains. Rows matching on CDR3 protein sequence are summarized as one entry with the most common DNA and genes. For this sample there are 65,000 to 90,000 distinct CDR3 sequences; roughly 13% appear just once. Of the sample, 41% is held by the ten largest clones. The sequenced sample consisted of PBMCs or a T cell subset sorted from them (not recorded which). Source of these receptors: a man younger than 35 who had mild COVID-19 (a few samples of this study predate the infection). The sample titles of this study are shuffled in the database, so cell type and time point are left out; the donor was told from shared clones.

In this sample, this clonotype turned up a few times. The rearrangement joins TRBV6-1 to TRBJ2-7; maybe TRBD1 (6 bases). The V gene lost 8 bases and the J gene lost 3 bases, with 17 bases spanning the gap. CDR3 length equals 14 residues. From germline, CDR1 is MNHNS and CDR2 SASEGT. The CDR3 loop is CASRDTGVNYEQYV. CDR3 DNA: TGTGCCAGCCGGGACACCGGGGTTAACTACGAGCAGTACGTC.

This chain uses TRBV3-1 with TRBJ2-7, with TRBD2 matching over 8 bases. Germline values: CDR1 LGHDT, CDR2 YNNKEL (reference sequence). Trimming removed 2 bases from V and 0 bases from J; junction bases left unmatched: 0. There are 14 residues in the CDR3. The CDR3 DNA reads as TGTGCCAGCAGCCAAAGCGGGAGCTCCTACGAGCAGTACGTC. It encodes CASSQSGSSYEQYV.

This clonotype was counted a few times. The CDR3 is CASTYLSGEQETQYF. The CDR3 DNA is TGTGCCAGCACCTACCTTAGCGGGGAACAAGAGACCCAGTACTTC. The chain employs TRBV6-1 and TRBJ2-5; 8 bases are shared with TRBD2. The germline V gene has CDR1 MNHNS and CDR2 SASEGT. V gave up 7 bases and J gave up 2 bases; unmatched junction bases: 9. The CDR3 is made up of 15 amino acids.

The chain uses TRBV12-3 or TRBV12-4 and TRBJ2-1, with 11 bases aligning to TRBD2. The ends lost 6 bases at V and 9 bases at J; junction bases unmatched: 10. CDR3 size: 15 residues. The CDR3 loop reads CASSPTSGSIGEQFF. CDR3 sequence (DNA): TGTGCCAGCAGCCCAACTAGCGGGAGTATCGGTGAGCAGTTCTTC.

This clonotype appeared many times. J is TRBJ1-1 and V is TRBV29-1; D is unresolved. The CDR3 length is 12 residues. Germline CDR1 is SQVTM and CDR2 is ANQGSEA. Trimming took off 4 bases at V and 0 bases at J, with 6 bases between the two ends. This CDR3 is CSVGSMNTEAFF. In DNA form, the CDR3 reads TGCAGCGTTGGGAGCATGAACACTGAAGCTTTCTTT. Combining the CDR3 with reference TRBV29-1 and TRBJ1-1 gives the whole variable domain SAVISQKPSRDICQRGTSLTIQCQVDSQVTMMFWYRQQPGQSLTLIATANQGSEATYESGFVIDKFPISRPNLTFSTLTVSNMSPEDSSIYLCSVGSMNTEAFFGQGTRLTVV.

In this sample, this clonotype turned up a few times. The chain employs TRBV7-9 and TRBJ2-3, with D hard to call. Between the trimmed V and J ends, which lost 5 bases and 5 bases, there was a span of 23 bases. The CDR3 has 17 residues. In germline, CDR1 is SEHNR, CDR2 FQNEAQ (reference sequence). The CDR3 sequence is CASSNAGRQTLVDTQYF. The CDR3 nucleotides read TGTGCCAGCAGCAACGCCGGGCGGCAGACCCTCGTAGATACGCAGTATTTT.

This CDR3 reads CASSGGLWIVEQYF. CDR3 nucleotides: TGTGCCAGCAGTGGCGGTTTGTGGATAGTCGAGCAGTACTTC. J is TRBJ2-7 and V is TRBV6-2 or TRBV6-3; D ambiguous. Germline lookup yields CDR1 MNHEY and CDR2 SVGEGT. Deletions cut 5 bases from V and 6 bases from J, with 17 bases between. This CDR3 is 14 amino acids long.

The rearrangement links TRBV7-9 to TRBJ1-6, with D maybe TRBD1 (5 bases). The V gene lost 5 bases and the J gene lost 9 bases, with 14 bases spanning the gap. CDR1 is SEHNR and CDR2 is FQNEAQ in the germline V gene (reference sequence). The CDR3 extends over 14 amino acids. This CDR3 reads CASSIDSLSSPLHF. DNA for the CDR3: TGTGCCAGCAGCATCGACAGCCTAAGTTCACCCCTCCACTTT.

This clonotype was seen a few times. The chain is built from TRBV15 and TRBJ2-7; tentative D call: TRBD1 (5 bases). This CDR3 comprises 12 residues. CDR1 and CDR2 (germline): LNHNV, YYDKDF (reference sequence). V shed 5 bases and J shed 4 bases, with 9 bases lying between them. CDR3 amino acids: CATSRRDYEQYF. As DNA, the CDR3 is TGTGCCACCAGCCGCAGGGATTACGAGCAGTACTTC.

V is TRBV7-9 and J is TRBJ1-1, with D uncertain. Germline V lookup: CDR1 SEHNR, CDR2 FQNEAQ (reference sequence). V was clipped by 5 bases and J by 2 bases, with 18 bases between them. The CDR3 has 16 residues. The CDR3: CASSPGGRKFNTEAFF. As DNA, the CDR3 is TGTGCCAGCAGCCCAGGAGGTCGGAAGTTCAACACTGAAGCTTTCTTT.